This T cell receptor beta chain was sequenced for a study of T-cell memory formation after mild COVID-19. Turning to the study itself: TCR clusters showed largely donor specificity.

Germline values: CDR1 LNHDA, CDR2 SQIVND (reference sequence). This CDR3 comprises 16 residues. V was pared by 4 bases and J by 5 bases, with 20 bases between. TCRdb re-derived calls from the 5' RACE reads in MiXCR, one entry per CDR3 protein. The sample holds hundreds of thousands of distinct CDR3 sequences, more than 15% seen once. This TCR was recovered from an adult woman who had mild COVID-19 (a few samples of this study predate the infection). Cell type and time point are not known. The chain links TRBV19 to TRBJ2-5; D is possibly TRBD2 (6 bases). The material sequenced was PBMCs or a T cell subset sorted from them (not recorded which). The CDR3: CASSTSLAPPGETQYF. The CDR3 DNA is TGTGCCAGTAGTACTTCACTAGCCCCTCCGGGGGAGACCCAGTACTTC.